These T cell receptor beta chains were read from a single sample in a study of blood T cell repertoires in COVID-19. Here immunoSEQ multiplex PCR was the method, and the copy in TCRdb shows in-frame clones only, minus some. The sample contains some 160,000 clones, 80% to 85% of which appear only once. The sample comprised peripheral blood. The receptors here all came from a man between 65 and 80 years old with active or convalescent COVID-19. CDR3s include the opening cysteine and the closing phenylalanine or tryptophan. The D gene is left open where the match is weak. Size is stated for part of the rows, as once, few or many counts, or as a class when the clone is expanded.

clone_size | j_call | d_call | v_call | cdr3_aa | cdr3_nt
once | TRBJ2-2 | - | TRBV5-8 | CASSLGDTTTGELFF | TGTGCCAGCAGCTTGGGCGACACAACCACCGGGGAGCTGTTTTTT
- | TRBJ2-3 | - | TRBV3-1/TRBV3-2 | CASRDTHPDTQYF | TGTGCCAGCCGGGACACCCACCCAGATACGCAGTATTTT
- | TRBJ2-7 | - | TRBV18 | CASSPRTASYEQYF | TGTGCCAGCTCACCACGGACAGCCTCCTACGAGCAGTACTTC
- | TRBJ2-5 | - | TRBV3-1/TRBV3-2 | CASSQDRSTETQYF | TGTGCCAGCAGCCAAGATAGATCCACAGAGACCCAGTACTTC
- | TRBJ1-1 | TRBD1 | TRBV10-3 | CAISGTGTKNTEAFF | TGTGCCATCAGTGGGACAGGGACTAAGAACACTGAAGCTTTCTTT
- | TRBJ2-6 | TRBD1 | TRBV9 | CASSVWGTGGSGANVLTF | TGTGCCAGCAGCGTATGGGGGACAGGGGGTTCTGGGGCCAACGTCCTGACTTTC
- | TRBJ2-1 | - | TRBV11-3 | CASSSRTIFDEQFF | TGTGCCAGCAGCTCAAGGACAATTTTTGATGAGCAGTTCTTC
- | TRBJ2-7 | - | TRBV7-3 | CASSSGPTGEQYF | TGTGCCAGCAGCTCCGGGCCTACGGGGGAGCAGTACTTC
- | TRBJ1-3 | - | TRBV12-5 | CASAHPGRGNTIYF | TGTGCTAGTGCCCATCCGGGAAGAGGAAACACCATATATTTT
- | TRBJ1-5 | TRBD1 | TRBV5-1 | CASSPDGQGNQPQHF | TGCGCCAGCAGCCCCGATGGACAGGGCAATCAGCCCCAGCATTTT
- | TRBJ2-5 | - | TRBV6-6 | CASSHPHGQSGGETQYF | TGTGCCAGCAGTCACCCCCATGGACAGAGTGGCGGAGAGACCCAGTACTTC
- | TRBJ2-5 | - | TRBV25-1 | CASSNGAGRLRETQYF | TGTGCCAGCAGCAACGGGGCGGGACGGCTAAGGGAGACCCAGTACTTC
- | TRBJ2-1 | - | TRBV27 | CASRLLLVSSYNEQFF | TGTGCCAGCAGACTTCTCCTAGTGAGCTCCTACAATGAGCAGTTCTTC
- | TRBJ2-7 | TRBD1 | TRBV6-2/TRBV6-3 | CASSYPGQGSIVGEQYF | TGTGCCAGCAGTTACCCGGGACAGGGGTCGATCGTGGGGGAGCAGTACTTC
- | TRBJ2-1 | TRBD1 | TRBV29-1 | CSADSGTGVNEQFF | TGCAGCGCCGACTCCGGGACAGGGGTCAATGAGCAGTTCTTC
- | TRBJ1-5 | - | TRBV5-5 | CASSSDSSNQPQHF | TGTGCCAGCAGCTCGGACAGTAGCAATCAGCCCCAGCATTTT
- | TRBJ1-1 | TRBD1 | TRBV3-1/TRBV3-2 | CASSRTDRGRVNTEAFF | TGTGCCAGCAGCCGGACGGACAGGGGGAGGGTGAACACTGAAGCTTTCTTT
- | TRBJ1-2 | TRBD1 | TRBV29-1 | CSVTTGGFYGYTF | TGCAGCGTGACGACAGGGGGCTTTTATGGCTACACCTTC
- | TRBJ1-6 | - | TRBV10-3 | CAISEETSGSPLHF | TGTGCCATCAGTGAAGAAACCAGCGGATCACCCCTCCACTTT
- | TRBJ1-2 | TRBD1 | TRBV15 | CATSRDHGRGLGYTF | TGTGCCACCAGCAGAGATCATGGCAGGGGGCTCGGCTACACCTTC
- | TRBJ1-4 | - | TRBV18 | CASRPGATNEKLFF | TGTGCCAGCCGGCCGGGTGCAACTAATGAAAAACTGTTTTTT
once | TRBJ1-1 | - | TRBV18 | CASRPGQNTEAFF | TGTGCCAGCCGACCGGGACAGAACACTGAAGCTTTCTTT
- | TRBJ1-6 | - | TRBV2 | CASTENPQATPLHF | TGTGCCAGCACTGAGAACCCACAGGCGACACCCCTCCACTTT
- | TRBJ2-1 | TRBD1 | TRBV29-1 | CSVAWDRAYNEQFF | TGCAGCGTTGCCTGGGACAGGGCGTACAATGAGCAGTTCTTC
- | TRBJ2-7 | TRBD1 | TRBV6-5 | CASRTGTGGSYEQYF | TGTGCCAGCAGGACCGGGACAGGGGGATCCTACGAGCAGTACTTC
- | TRBJ1-2 | TRBD1 | TRBV6-2/TRBV6-3 | CASSYMDRELYGYTF | TGTGCCAGCAGTTACATGGACAGGGAGCTCTATGGCTACACCTTC
- | TRBJ2-5 | - | TRBV14 | CASSRIASQETQYF | TGTGCCAGCAGCCGGATAGCGAGTCAAGAGACCCAGTACTTC
- | TRBJ2-1 | - | TRBV6-2/TRBV6-3 | CASSSTRTNPYNEQFF | TGTGCCAGCAGTTCCACCCGGACTAACCCCTACAATGAGCAGTTCTTC
- | TRBJ1-5 | - | TRBV30 | CAWSDRAYQPQHF | TGTGCCTGGAGTGACAGGGCTTACCAGCCCCAGCATTTT
- | TRBJ2-7 | - | TRBV7-9 | CASSLAGSGQYF | TGTGCCAGCAGCTTAGCGGGGAGCGGGCAGTACTTC
once | TRBJ2-3 | TRBD2 | TRBV27 | CASSLWSPGLAGGGDTQYF | TGTGCCAGCAGTTTATGGTCCCCGGGACTAGCGGGGGGGGGAGATACGCAGTATTTT
- | TRBJ2-1 | - | TRBV3-1/TRBV3-2 | CASSHRGAYNEQFF | TGTGCCAGCAGCCACAGGGGAGCCTACAATGAGCAGTTCTTC
- | TRBJ2-1 | - | TRBV6-1 | CASSEAYVSYNEQFF | TGTGCCAGCAGTGAAGCTTATGTCTCCTACAATGAGCAGTTCTTC
- | TRBJ2-7 | - | TRBV5-1 | CASSLESRGILGEQYF | TGCGCCAGCAGCTTGGAGAGTCGAGGGATCCTGGGAGAGCAGTACTTC
- | TRBJ1-6 | - | TRBV19 | CASRKESSYNSPLHF | TGTGCCAGTAGAAAAGAGAGCTCCTATAATTCACCCCTCCACTTT
- | TRBJ2-2 | TRBD2 | TRBV7-3 | CASTSGANTGELFF | TGTGCCAGCACTAGCGGGGCGAACACCGGGGAGCTGTTTTTT
- | TRBJ1-2 | - | TRBV6-5 | CASSYGRRDGYTF | TGTGCCAGCAGTTATGGCCGTCGTGATGGCTACACCTTC
- | TRBJ1-2 | TRBD1 | TRBV19 | CASSMRDRGTTGYTF | TGTGCCAGTAGTATGAGGGACAGGGGTACGACTGGCTACACCTTC
- | TRBJ2-5 | TRBD2 | TRBV7-2 | CASTPRLAGARDQYF | TGTGCCAGCACCCCTAGACTAGCGGGGGCCCGAGACCAGTACTTC
- | TRBJ2-7 | - | TRBV11-2 | CASSYGTSYEQYF | TGTGCCAGCAGCTACGGGACTTCCTACGAGCAGTACTTC
- | TRBJ2-4 | - | TRBV7-9 | CASSLTGLSYF | TGTGCCAGCAGCTTAACGGGTCTTTCGTACTTC
- | TRBJ2-1 | TRBD2 | TRBV4-1 | CASQRELRSGEQFF | TGCGCCAGCCAGCGGGAGTTACGCAGTGGTGAGCAGTTCTTC
- | TRBJ1-4 | - | TRBV7-3 | CASSPTGGAGEKLFF | TGTGCCAGCAGCCCCACCGGGGGGGCGGGAGAAAAACTGTTTTTT
- | TRBJ2-1 | TRBD1 | TRBV11-3 | CASSRGQGTYNEQFF | TGTGCCAGCAGCCGGGGACAGGGGACCTACAATGAGCAGTTCTTC
once | TRBJ1-1 | - | TRBV6-5 | CASSTPDRISEAFF | TGTGCCAGCAGCACGCCGGACAGAATCTCTGAAGCTTTCTTT
- | TRBJ1-4 | TRBD1 | TRBV5-4 | CASSPGGGNEKLFF | TGTGCCAGCAGCCCAGGGGGCGGTAATGAAAAACTGTTTTTT
- | TRBJ2-7 | - | TRBV9 | CASSQSSGPTYEQYF | TGTGCCAGCAGCCAGTCGAGCGGGCCGACCTACGAGCAGTACTTC
few | TRBJ1-2 | - | TRBV7-9 | CASSLSWSDRHYGYTF | TGTGCCAGCAGCTTAAGTTGGTCCGACAGACACTATGGCTACACCTTC
- | TRBJ1-1 | TRBD1 | TRBV5-1 | CASSGTGLRTEAFF | TGCGCCAGCAGCGGGACAGGGTTGCGGACTGAAGCTTTCTTT
- | TRBJ1-5 | - | TRBV19 | CASRGTPNQPQHF | TGTGCCAGTAGAGGGACACCGAATCAGCCCCAGCATTTT
- | TRBJ2-7 | - | TRBV3-1/TRBV3-2 | CASSRSVQGYEQYF | TGTGCCAGCAGCCGCAGCGTACAGGGCTACGAGCAGTACTTC
- | TRBJ1-5 | - | TRBV7-8 | CASSSGLINQPQHF | TGTGCCAGCAGCTCCGGTCTTATCAATCAGCCCCAGCATTTT
few | TRBJ2-7 | - | TRBV6-2/TRBV6-3 | CASRPDIVRPSAGQYF | TGTGCCAGCAGACCTGACATCGTAAGGCCAAGCGCGGGGCAGTACTTC
- | TRBJ1-4 | - | TRBV2 | CASSGEANEKLFF | TGTGCCAGCAGTGGAGAGGCTAATGAAAAACTGTTTTTT